This T cell receptor (beta chain) was identified in a study of blood T cells in healthy people across ages. Study observations and caveats: Higher diversity and more naive CD4+ cells were features of long-lived donors, compared to aged donors. Considered underestimates were the diversity estimates obtained from one million T cells.

This clonotype was detected a few times. Its antigen is undetermined. Primers used in a second PCR of about 7 to 12 cycles were a sample-barcoded 5' primer and a J-beta primer mix. TCRdb analysed the 5' RACE reads with MiXCR anew, one entry per CDR3 protein. The sample lists some 1.5 million distinct CDR3 sequences; under 55% were seen once. The clonotype was recovered from a woman aged 18-30 years in good health. Sequenced input: blood.

The DNA of the CDR3 is TGTGCCAGCAGAGCCTTTGGGGCCTCAAAGACCCAGTACTTC. It codes for CASRAFGASKTQYF. The genes are TRBV12-3 or TRBV12-4 and TRBJ2-5, with D perhaps matching TRBD1 (5 bases). The V and J ends lost 6 bases and 6 bases respectively, with 17 bases between them. The CDR3 totals 14 residues.